This entry lists 29 T cell receptor beta chains sequenced from one sample in a study of CD8 T cells in ankylosing spondylitis. One entry per CDR3 protein, called by TCRdb with MiXCR from the 5' RACE reads. Of around 300,000 distinct CDR3 sequences in the sample, around a tenth were seen once. The sequencing sample was made of blood, either unsorted or a sorted T cell fraction (not recorded which). The receptors originated from a female donor with ankylosing spondylitis or in good health (not recorded which).

The chain couples TRBV29-1 to TRBJ1-2, with no clear D. The V gene lost 5 bases and the J gene lost 3 bases, with 10 bases spanning the gap. The CDR3 runs 12 residues. In germline, CDR1 is SQVTM, CDR2 ANQGSEA. CDR3 DNA sequence: TGCAGCGTTCGAGAAGCGGACTATGGCTACACCTTC. Amino acids: CSVREADYGYTF.

This clonotype was observed at least ten times. The genes are TRBV5-1 and TRBJ1-2; D possibly corresponds to TRBD1 (5 bases). Trimming shortened V by 4 bases and J by 4 bases, and 17 bases separated the two germline ends. The CDR3 loop spans 15 amino acids. Germline assignment: CDR1 SGHRS and CDR2 YFSETQ. In DNA, the CDR3 is TGCGCCAGCAGCAACGAGCCGGGACGGGTCTATGGCTACACCTTC. Translating it yields CASSNEPGRVYGYTF. The full variable domain, rest sourced from reference TRBV5-1 and TRBJ1-2, is KAGVTQTPRYLIKTRGQQVTLSCSPISGHRSVSWYQQTPGQGLQFLFEYFSETQRNKGNFPGRFSGRQFSNSRSEMNVSTLELGDSALYLCASSNEPGRVYGYTFGSGTRLTVV.

On this clonotype itself: Possible read error: a much larger clone is one base away. The V gene is TRBV20-1, the J gene TRBJ2-3, with 7 bases identical to TRBD2. Germline CDR1 DFQATT, CDR2 SNEGSKA (reference sequence). The trim removed 1 base at V and 3 bases at J, leaving 7 bases unmatched. The CDR3 is 15 amino acids. CDR3 residues: CSARVGISGTDTQYF. DNA for the CDR3: TGCAGTGCTAGAGTTGGGATTAGCGGGACAGATACGCAGTATTTT.

This clonotype was found many times. This sequence joins TRBV7-2 and TRBJ1-2, with D perhaps matching TRBD1 (6 bases). Germline V gene sequence: CDR1 SGHTA, CDR2 FQGNSA. The V gene lost 3 bases and the J gene lost 5 bases, with 22 bases spanning the gap. The CDR3 loop spans 17 amino acids. The CDR3 is CASSLGGQGRIGYGYTF. The CDR3 coding sequence is TGTGCCAGCAGCTTGGGGGGCCAGGGGCGAATAGGGTATGGCTACACCTTC.

This clonotype was found a few times. This sequence joins TRBV11-2 and TRBJ2-2, with D unresolved. Looked up from germline, CDR1 is SGHAT and CDR2 is FQNNGV. Trimming removed 1 base from V and 4 bases from J, with 10 bases in between. The CDR3 totals 15 residues. CDR3 DNA sequence: TGTGCCAGCAGCTTAGGAGGAGCCCCCACCGGGGAGCTGTTTTTT. Translated: CASSLGGAPTGELFF.

This clonotype came up many times. The V and J genes are TRBV9 and TRBJ2-3; a weak D match, TRBD2 (7 bases). The ends were cut back, 0 bases at V and 0 bases at J, with 8 bases in the middle. The CDR3 has 15 residues. The germline CDR1 and CDR2 sequences are SGDLS and YYNGEE. The CDR3 region is CASSVAGGSTDTQYF. For the CDR3, the DNA is TGTGCCAGCAGCGTAGCGGGGGGCAGCACAGATACGCAGTATTTT.

Many counts were recorded for this clonotype. This chain connects TRBV28 to TRBJ2-3; D may be TRBD2 (5 bases). V lost 5 bases, J lost 4 bases, and 10 bases lay in between. Germline CDR1 and CDR2: MDHEN and SYDVKM. The CDR3 runs to 13 residues. The CDR3 region has the DNA TGTGCCAGCAGTCCGGACGGGGCAGATACGCAGTATTTT. It codes for CASSPDGADTQYF.

This clonotype was seen ten or more times. The chain links TRBV20-1 to TRBJ2-1, with D perhaps TRBD2 (5 bases). The V gene lost 4 bases and the J gene lost 12 bases, with 19 bases spanning the gap. Germline V gene lookup returns CDR1 DFQATT and CDR2 SNEGSKA (reference sequence). CDR3 length: 13 amino acids. CDR3 sequence reads: CSATYQSPSPQFF. CDR3 DNA: TGCAGTGCTACGTACCAATCTCCTAGCCCGCAGTTCTTC.

This clonotype was found many times. The chain carries TRBV29-1 and TRBJ1-3; D is unresolved. The germline gives CDR1 SQVTM, CDR2 ANQGSEA. The V and J ends lost 3 bases and 2 bases respectively, with 2 bases between them. The CDR3 covers 11 residues. The chain's CDR3 is CSVDAGNTIYF. CDR3 in DNA: TGCAGCGTTGATGCTGGAAACACCATATATTTT.

The chain uses TRBV24-1 and TRBJ2-5, with unresolved D. The CDR3 contains 15 residues. The V gene lost 5 bases and the J gene lost 2 bases, with 14 bases spanning the gap. Germline CDR1 is KGHDR and CDR2 is SFDVKD. The CDR3 DNA is TGTGCCACCAGTGCGGCAGAAAACCTGCAAGAGACCCAGTACTTC. Its protein is CATSAAENLQETQYF.

The chain is built from TRBV7-6 and TRBJ2-1, with TRBD2 identical over 12 bases. The CDR3 loop spans 15 amino acids. V was clipped by 1 base and J by 8 bases; unmatched bases: 3. Germline CDR1 SGHVS, CDR2 FNYEAQ. The CDR3 DNA sequence: TGTGCCAGCAGCTTAGGACTAGCGGGAGTTGATGAGCAGTTCTTC. This codes for CASSLGLAGVDEQFF.

The chain combines TRBV28 with TRBJ2-7; tentative D call: TRBD1 (6 bases). Germline V CDR1 and CDR2: MDHEN, SYDVKM. This CDR3 is built from 15 residues. V was clipped by 7 bases and J by 2 bases, with 18 bases between them. CDR3 bases: TGTGCCAGCACCTTCGGACAGTTACCCCCCTACGAGCAGTACTTC. Its translation: CASTFGQLPPYEQYF. Variable domain in full (rest from reference TRBV28 and TRBJ2-7): DVKVTQSSRYLVKRTGEKVFLECVQDMDHENMFWYRQDPGLGLRLIYFSYDVKMKEKGDIPEGYSVSREKKERFSLILESASTNQTSMYLCASTFGQLPPYEQYFGPGTRLTVT.

This clonotype showed up many times. V usage is TRBV20-1 and J usage is TRBJ2-1; 12 bases are shared with TRBD2. The CDR3 covers 15 residues. V was pared by 4 bases and J by 5 bases, with 6 bases of the junction left unmatched. CDR1 DFQATT and CDR2 SNEGSKA come from the germline V gene (reference sequence). CDR3 sequence (DNA): TGCAGTGCTACCTCGACTAGCGGGAGTAACAATGAGCAGTTCTTC. It specifies CSATSTSGSNNEQFF.

This clonotype was detected ten times or more. The chain employs TRBV7-8 and TRBJ2-1, with a tentative D call TRBD1 (6 bases). Germline-derived CDR1 and CDR2 are SGHVS and FQNEAQ. Trimming removed 4 bases from V and 12 bases from J, with 16 bases in between. This CDR3 spans 13 amino acids. CDR3 region: CASSSDSRRGQFF. The CDR3 region has the DNA TGTGCCAGCAGCTCGGACAGCCGAAGGGGGCAGTTCTTC. Full variable domain (rest looked up from reference TRBV7-8 and TRBJ2-1): GAGVSQSPRYKVAKRGQDVALRCDPISGHVSLFWYQQALGQGPEFLTYFQNEAQLDKSGLPSDRFFAERPEGSVSTLKIQRTQQEDSAVYLCASSSDSRRGQFFGPGTRLTVL.

This clonotype was detected ten times or more. The chain carries TRBV20-1 and TRBJ1-1; D is unclear. CDR1 is DFQATT and CDR2 is SNEGSKA in the germline V gene (reference sequence). This CDR3 spans 11 amino acids. The CDR3: CITTTQTEAFF. The CDR3, as DNA: TGCATCACCACCACCCAGACTGAAGCTTTCTTT.

This clonotype showed up many times. The chain employs TRBV12-3 or TRBV12-4 and TRBJ1-1; D might be TRBD1 (5 bases). V was trimmed by 2 bases and J by 6 bases, leaving 10 bases between them. The CDR3 runs to 13 residues. Written as DNA, the CDR3 is TGTGCCAGCAGTTTATCAGGGATTCCTGAAGCTTTCTTT. Protein sequence: CASSLSGIPEAFF.

In its sample, this clonotype was seen many times. The chain carries TRBV20-1 and TRBJ1-2; TRBD1 matches at 7 bases. CDR1 is DFQATT and CDR2 is SNEGSKA in the germline V gene (reference sequence). The CDR3 consists of 13 residues. Trimming at V came to 4 bases and at J to 2 bases, leaving 4 bases not matched to a gene. The CDR3 coding sequence is TGCAGTGCTACCGACAGGGTCAACTATGGCTACACCTTC. This gives the protein CSATDRVNYGYTF.

This clonotype was observed many times. The chain employs TRBV5-1 and TRBJ1-2; D is ambiguous. The germline gives CDR1 SGHRS, CDR2 YFSETQ. CDR3 length: 13 residues. V lost 4 bases to trimming and J lost 4 bases, with 11 bases between them. The DNA of the CDR3 is TGCGCCAGCAGCCTTGACGGTCTCTATGGCTACACCTTC. Amino acids: CASSLDGLYGYTF.

This clonotype was counted ten times or more. In DNA form, the CDR3 reads TGCGCCAGCAGCGCCGGAGGGGCAACGGGGTACAATGAGCAGTTCTTC. Protein product: CASSAGGATGYNEQFF. This chain links TRBV5-1 with TRBJ2-1, with D perhaps TRBD2 (6 bases). Trimming pared 4 bases from V and 4 bases from J, leaving 18 bases between. Germline CDR1 is SGHRS and CDR2 is YFSETQ. The CDR3 sequence is 16 residues long.

This clonotype was counted ten times or more. V is TRBV20-1 and J is TRBJ1-2, with a weak D call TRBD1 (5 bases). This CDR3 contains 10 residues. Per germline, CDR1 DFQATT and CDR2 SNEGSKA (reference sequence). Trimming left V 5 bases short and J 8 bases short, with 9 bases between. The CDR3 is CSAGALGYTF. DNA of the CDR3: TGCAGTGCTGGGGCTTTAGGCTACACCTTC.

The chain carries TRBV6-2 or TRBV6-3 and TRBJ2-7; 9 bases are a match to TRBD2. Germline loops: CDR1 MNHEY, CDR2 SVGEGT. This CDR3 is 16 amino acids long. V lost 6 bases and J lost 0; bases outside the gene matches: 9. In nucleotides, the CDR3 is TGTGCCAGCAGACCCATTCTAGCGGGGAGCTCCTACGAGCAGTACTTC. Its translation: CASRPILAGSSYEQYF.

The table lists this clonotype with many counts. CDR3 nucleotides: TGTGCCAGCAGTTTAACCGGGACAACCTACACTGAAGCTTTCTTT. Translating gives CASSLTGTTYTEAFF. The chain links TRBV28 to TRBJ1-1, with D possibly matching TRBD1 (6 bases). The CDR3 totals 15 residues. Trimming pared 2 bases from V and 3 bases from J, leaving 13 bases between. Looked up from germline, CDR1 is MDHEN and CDR2 is SYDVKM.

This clonotype came up many times. This chain links TRBV24-1 with TRBJ2-7, with 15 bases aligning to TRBD2. The CDR3 spans 17 residues. Germline assignment: CDR1 KGHDR and CDR2 SFDVKD. Trimming at V came to 2 bases and at J to 7 bases, leaving 8 bases not matched to a gene. CDR3 sequence (DNA): TGTGCCACCAGTGATTCTACCGGGACTAGCGGGAGGCTTGAGCAGTACTTC. Protein sequence: CATSDSTGTSGRLEQYF.

The sample holds many counts of this clonotype. The CDR3 is CASSPRGNSYEQYF. CDR3 in DNA: TGTGCCAGCAGTCCCAGGGGTAACTCCTACGAGCAGTACTTC. The rearrangement joins TRBV28 to TRBJ2-7; D might be TRBD1 (6 bases). Trimming left V 5 bases short and J 0 bases short, with 11 bases between. The CDR3 sequence is 14 residues long. CDR1 is MDHEN, CDR2 SYDVKM, per germline.

This clonotype has at least ten counts. J is TRBJ2-7 and V is TRBV20-1, with a tentative D call TRBD1 (6 bases). V was clipped by 0 bases and J by 4 bases, with 13 bases between them. The CDR3 is made up of 14 amino acids. Per germline, CDR1 DFQATT and CDR2 SNEGSKA (reference sequence). The CDR3 bases are TGCAGTGCTAGAGATGAACAGGGTTTTTACGAGCAGTACTTC. Encoded protein: CSARDEQGFYEQYF.

This clonotype was detected a few times. The genes are TRBV28 and TRBJ1-5, with D possibly matching TRBD1 (6 bases). CDR1 and CDR2 (germline): MDHEN, SYDVKM. The CDR3 has 14 amino acids. V was shortened by 4 bases and J by 6 bases, with 13 bases between the two germline ends. CDR3 sequence (DNA): TGTGCCAGCAGTTCACAGGGAGACCCTCAGCCCCAGCATTTT. The encoded protein is CASSSQGDPQPQHF. The entire variable domain, with the rest obtained from reference TRBV28 and TRBJ1-5, is as follows: DVKVTQSSRYLVKRTGEKVFLECVQDMDHENMFWYRQDPGLGLRLIYFSYDVKMKEKGDIPEGYSVSREKKERFSLILESASTNQTSMYLCASSSQGDPQPQHFGDGTRLSIL.

The V call is TRBV4-3, the J call TRBJ2-7; 9 positions match TRBD2. In germline, CDR1 is LGHNA, CDR2 YSLEER. V lost 4 bases to trimming and J lost 4 bases; unmatched junction nucleotides: 14. There are 17 residues in the CDR3. The CDR3 protein is CASSLGTSNSLRYEQYF. CDR3 coding DNA: TGCGCCAGCAGCCTCGGGACTAGCAATTCTCTTCGGTACGAGCAGTACTTC.

The table lists this clonotype with many counts. The rearrangement uses TRBV5-6 and TRBJ2-3, with 8 bases that match TRBD1. Trimming took 4 bases from V and 1 from J; bases not matched to a gene: 2. The germline CDR1 and CDR2 sequences are SGHDT and YYEEEE. This CDR3 spans 14 amino acids. CDR3 residues: CASSQGQGTDTQYF. The CDR3 nucleotides read TGTGCCAGCAGCCAGGGACAGGGCACAGATACGCAGTATTTT.

This clonotype was picked up many times. The gene calls are TRBV5-1 and TRBJ2-3, with D possibly called TRBD1 or TRBD2 (5 bases each). CDR1 is SGHRS, CDR2 YFSETQ, per germline. The CDR3 length is 14 residues. V lost 9 bases and J lost 2, with 16 bases in between. The CDR3 spells CATRGPPPTDTQYF. CDR3 in DNA: TGCGCCACCCGGGGACCTCCGCCCACAGATACGCAGTATTTT. Combining the CDR3 with reference TRBV5-1 and TRBJ2-3 gives the whole variable domain KAGVTQTPRYLIKTRGQQVTLSCSPISGHRSVSWYQQTPGQGLQFLFEYFSETQRNKGNFPGRFSGRQFSNSRSEMNVSTLELGDSALYLCATRGPPPTDTQYFGPGTRLTVL.